A single sample is the source of the 11 T cell receptor beta chains below, sequenced in a study of cytomegalovirus exposure and HLA in healthy donors. It was with 60 Vbeta and 13 Jbeta primers that the PCR ran. This table comes from immunoSEQ multiplex PCR, and its TCRdb copy is limited to in-frame clones, with some not included. Of about 160,000 clones in the sample, about 80% were seen once. Sequencing used PBMCs. These receptors were taken from a woman in her 50s in good health and CMV-seronegative.

The CDR3 nucleotides read TGTGCCAGCAGCGGGGACAGGGGGCTTGGAGGCTACACCTTC. It encodes CASSGDRGLGGYTF. This chain joins TRBV7-2 and TRBJ1-2; 12 nucleotides match TRBD1. This CDR3 region has 14 residues. J lost 8 bases, V lost 5 bases, and 6 bases had no gene match. Germline-derived CDR1 and CDR2 are SGHTA and FQGNSA.

The chain combines TRBV19 with TRBJ2-4; the D gene is possibly TRBD2 (6 bases). V dropped 10 bases and J dropped 7 bases, with 20 bases sitting between them. The CDR3 consists of 14 residues. In germline, CDR1 is LNHDA, CDR2 SQIVND (reference sequence). CDR3 in DNA: TGTGCCACTCTCGACCCCGGAGGGAGGAACATTCAGTACTTC. Protein product: CATLDPGGRNIQYF. Full variable domain (missing parts from reference TRBV19 and TRBJ2-4): DGGITQSPKYLFRKEGQNVTLSCEQNLNHDAMYWYRQDPGQGLRLIYYSQIVNDFQKGDIAEGYSVSREKKESFPLTVTSAQKNPTAFYLCATLDPGGRNIQYFGAGTRLSVL.

The rearrangement links TRBV18 to TRBJ2-1; tentatively, D is TRBD1 (6 bases). Trimming took 5 bases from V and 0 from J, leaving 8 bases between them. The CDR3 totals 14 residues. In germline, CDR1 is KGHSH, CDR2 LQKENI. In DNA, the CDR3 is TGTGCCAGCTCATGGGACATCTCCTACAATGAGCAGTTCTTC. It codes for CASSWDISYNEQFF.

CDR3 residues: CASSQGWEGRAYEQYF. In nucleotides, the CDR3 is TGTGCCAGCAGCCAAGGGTGGGAGGGCAGGGCTTACGAGCAGTACTTC. The chain uses TRBV4-2 and TRBJ2-7; 7 bases are a match to TRBD2. From germline, CDR1 is LGHNA and CDR2 YNFKEQ. V shed 1 base, J shed 4 bases, and the junction held 10 bases outside the gene matches. This CDR3 is built from 16 residues.

The chain employs TRBV27 and TRBJ1-2; 10 bases align to TRBD1. V shed 6 bases and J 4 bases; nucleotides not matched to a gene: 5. Germline V gene data show CDR1 as MNHEY and CDR2 as SMNVEV (reference sequence). The CDR3 contains 14 residues. The CDR3 DNA reads TGTGCCAGCAGACCGACAGGGGGCAGCTATGGCTACACCTTC. Protein product: CASRPTGGSYGYTF.

The gene calls are TRBV18 and TRBJ2-3; 7 nucleotides align to TRBD1. Looked up from germline, CDR1 is KGHSH and CDR2 is LQKENI. Trimming cost V 3 bases and J 4 bases; bases outside gene matches: 13. This CDR3 is 17 amino acids long. Here the CDR3 reads CASSPGTSTTGADTQYF. The CDR3 DNA follows: TGTGCCAGCTCACCTGGGACGAGCACTACAGGGGCAGATACGCAGTATTTT.

Only one count was recorded for this clone. The genes are TRBV2 and TRBJ2-1; TRBD1 might be the D (6 bases). Trimming pared 4 bases from V and 4 bases from J, leaving 11 bases between. The germline V gene encodes CDR1 SNHLY and CDR2 FYNNEI. This CDR3 spans 14 amino acids. In nucleotides, the CDR3 is TGTGCCAGCAGTGTTCAGGGGAGATACAATGAGCAGTTCTTC. Translating it yields CASSVQGRYNEQFF.

The chain joins TRBV4-2 to TRBJ2-5; D may be TRBD2 (6 bases). This CDR3 spans 13 amino acids. Germline V gene data show CDR1 as LGHNA and CDR2 as YNFKEQ. V shed 4 bases and J shed 5 bases, with 11 bases lying between them. The CDR3 region is CASSLRGGETQYF. DNA of the CDR3: TGTGCCAGCAGCCTCCGAGGAGGGGAGACCCAGTACTTC.

V gene TRBV9 combines with J gene TRBJ2-3; 8 nucleotides match TRBD2. V gave up 4 bases and J gave up 3 bases; unmatched junction bases: 7. This CDR3 spans 15 amino acids. The V gene's germline CDR1 is SGDLS and CDR2 YYNGEE. The CDR3 sequence: CASSSGRGMTDTQYF. CDR3 nucleotide sequence: TGTGCCAGCAGCTCCGGGAGGGGGATGACAGATACGCAGTATTTT.

Worth noting for this clone: The identical CDR3 is also encoded by other nucleotide sequences in the sample. This rearrangement joins TRBV4-3 to TRBJ2-5; TRBD2 is a possible D gene (6 bases). V was pared by 2 bases and J by 5 bases, with 9 bases between. This CDR3 contains 13 residues. CDR1 is LGHNA, CDR2 YSLEER, per germline. CDR3 coding DNA: TGCGCCAGCAGCCAACTAGCGAGGGAGACCCAGTACTTC. Its protein is CASSQLARETQYF.

The rearrangement uses TRBV28 and TRBJ2-7; 16 bases match TRBD2. This CDR3 is built from 17 residues. From germline, CDR1 is MDHEN and CDR2 SYDVKM. The V segment lost 5 bases and the J segment 0 bases; nucleotides outside the gene matches: 4. The CDR3 nucleotides are TGTGCCAGCAGTGGGACTAGCGGGGGGGGGTTCTCCTACGAGCAGTACTTC. Encoded protein: CASSGTSGGGFSYEQYF.